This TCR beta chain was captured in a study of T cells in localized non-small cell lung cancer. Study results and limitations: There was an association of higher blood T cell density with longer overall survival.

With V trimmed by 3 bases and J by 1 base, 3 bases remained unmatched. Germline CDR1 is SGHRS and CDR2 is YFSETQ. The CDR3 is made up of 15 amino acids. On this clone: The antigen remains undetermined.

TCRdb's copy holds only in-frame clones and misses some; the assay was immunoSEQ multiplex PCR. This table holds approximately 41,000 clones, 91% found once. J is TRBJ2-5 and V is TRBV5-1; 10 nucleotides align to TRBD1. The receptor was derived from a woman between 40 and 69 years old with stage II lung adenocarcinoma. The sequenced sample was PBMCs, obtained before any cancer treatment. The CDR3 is CASSSRDRGQETQYF. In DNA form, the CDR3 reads TGCGCCAGCAGCTCCCGGGACAGGGGCCAAGAGACCCAGTACTTC.